Each of the 21 T cell receptor beta chains below was sequenced from the same sample in a study of identical twins. Using its own MiXCR run on the 5' RACE reads, TCRdb lists one record per CDR3 protein. The repertoire includes some 460,000 distinct CDR3 sequences, approximately 14% of them detected once, and about 0.54% sits in the top ten. The same sample was also studied in work on yellow fever vaccine responses in identical twins.

Sequencing used CD4+ T cells sorted from blood. The receptors come from a woman between 18 and 29 years old in good health.

The chain combines TRBV19 with TRBJ2-5, with TRBD1 identical over 10 bases. Germline lookup yields CDR1 LNHDA and CDR2 SQIVND (reference sequence). V was pared by 7 bases and J by 4 bases, with 9 bases of the junction left unmatched. The CDR3 is 15 residues long. The CDR3 is CASKRGTGAPETQYF. Here the CDR3 DNA reads TGTGCCAGTAAGCGGGGGACAGGGGCCCCAGAGACCCAGTACTTC.

This clonotype has only one observation. The chain carries TRBV6-2 or TRBV6-3 and TRBJ2-5, with 9 bases fitting TRBD2. The junction had 4 bases not matched to a gene; V was cut back by 7 bases and J by 4 bases. This CDR3 has 13 amino acids. Looked up from germline, CDR1 is MNHEY and CDR2 is SVGEGT. CDR3 bases: TGTGCCAGCAAAGCGGGAGGTCGAGAGACCCAGTACTTC. It codes for CASKAGGRETQYF.

This clonotype has only a few counts. V gene TRBV20-1 combines with J gene TRBJ2-1; D might be TRBD1 (6 bases). Per germline, CDR1 DFQATT and CDR2 SNEGSKA (reference sequence). The ends were cut back, 3 bases at V and 0 bases at J, with 15 bases in the middle. This CDR3 region has 16 residues. The CDR3 nucleotides read TGCAGTGCTAGGGACGAAACAGGGCCCTCCTACAATGAGCAGTTCTTC. Its protein product is CSARDETGPSYNEQFF.

This clonotype came up a few times. This chain connects TRBV10-1 to TRBJ1-4; 7 positions agree with TRBD1. Germline V gene data show CDR1 as WNHNN and CDR2 as SYGVQD (reference sequence). V gave up 4 bases and J gave up 0 bases; unmatched junction bases: 5. This CDR3 contains 16 residues. The CDR3 DNA follows: TGCGCCAGCAGTGGATCGCAGGGGGCAACTAATGAAAAACTGTTTTTT. This encodes CASSGSQGATNEKLFF.

This clonotype was seen repeatedly, ten times or more. DNA of the CDR3: TGTGCCAGCAGCTTATACCGGGACACTGAAGCTTTCTTT. This translates into CASSLYRDTEAFF. The V and J genes are TRBV7-9 and TRBJ1-1; no clear D. Trimming left V 2 bases short and J 3 bases short, with 7 bases between. Germline V gene sequence: CDR1 SEHNR, CDR2 FQNEAQ (reference sequence). The CDR3 totals 13 residues. Supplemented by reference TRBV7-9 and TRBJ1-1, the full variable domain reads DTGVSQNPRHKITKRGQNVTFRCDPISEHNRLYWYRQTLGQGPEFLTYFQNEAQLEKSRLLSDRFSAERPKGSFSTLEIQRTEQGDSAMYLCASSLYRDTEAFFGQGTRLTVV.

This clonotype was picked up a small number of times. V usage is TRBV28 and J usage is TRBJ2-7, with D maybe TRBD2 (5 bases). Germline CDR1 reads MDHEN; CDR2 reads SYDVKM. This CDR3 has 14 residues. The V gene lost 3 bases and the J gene lost 0 bases, with 9 bases spanning the gap. The CDR3 DNA reads as TGTGCCAGCAGTTTTGGACTGAGCTCCTACGAGCAGTACTTC. Translated, it gives CASSFGLSSYEQYF.

V is TRBV28 and J is TRBJ2-1; 7 bases are shared with TRBD1. Unmatched junction bases numbered 17, after V lost 5 bases and J lost 10 bases. Per the germline V gene, CDR1 is MDHEN and CDR2 is SYDVKM. The CDR3 is 16 residues long. The CDR3 spells CASSEGGIQGLMEQFF. CDR3 nucleotides: TGTGCCAGCAGTGAAGGGGGCATTCAGGGGCTTATGGAGCAGTTCTTC.

The chain has TRBV27 and TRBJ2-3; 16 nucleotides agree with TRBD2. The CDR3 totals 20 residues. CDR1 and CDR2 from the germline V gene are MNHEY and SMNVEV (reference sequence). V trimming: 4 bases; J trimming: 5 bases; junction bases outside the gene matches: 15. DNA of the CDR3: TGTGCCAGCAGTTCAATACCTCCCGGGACTAGCGGGGGGGCAGGAGATACGCAGTATTTT. Its protein is CASSSIPPGTSGGAGDTQYF.

This clonotype was seen a handful of times. The chain has TRBV14 and TRBJ2-1; a weak D match, TRBD1 (6 bases). The CDR3 loop spans 16 amino acids. Trimming removed 0 bases at V and 7 bases at J, with 16 bases between. In germline, CDR1 is SGHDN, CDR2 FVKESK. CDR3 bases: TGTGCCAGCAGCCAAGATCTAGGGTTGACAGGTAATGAGCAGTTCTTC. Protein: CASSQDLGLTGNEQFF.

This clonotype was seen ten or more times. The chain joins TRBV6-5 to TRBJ2-2; no clear D. The germline V and J ends were trimmed by 5 bases and 5 bases, with 3 bases remaining between them. The germline gives CDR1 MNHEY, CDR2 SVGAGI. The CDR3 has 11 amino acids. The CDR3 nucleotides read TGTGCCAGCAGTCGGACCGGGGAGCTGTTTTTT. Its protein product is CASSRTGELFF.

This clonotype appeared a few times. V and J are TRBV12-3 or TRBV12-4 and TRBJ2-7; the D gene is possibly TRBD1 (6 bases). V dropped 6 bases and J dropped 4 bases, with 13 bases sitting between them. The length of the CDR3 is 13 residues. CDR3 amino acids: CASSLNTGYEQYF. Here the CDR3 DNA reads TGTGCCAGCAGCCTCAATACAGGGTACGAGCAGTACTTC.

This chain uses TRBV18 with TRBJ2-7, with 14 bases identical to TRBD2. Germline CDR1 and CDR2: KGHSH and LQKENI. After removal of 4 bases from V and 7 bases from J, the junction contained 9 bases not matched to a gene. The CDR3 runs 16 residues. The CDR3 DNA sequence: TGTGCCAGCTCACGACCCGGGACTAGCGGGAGTAAGGAGCAGTACTTC. Residues: CASSRPGTSGSKEQYF.

This clonotype showed up just a few times. The rearrangement joins TRBV9 to TRBJ1-1, with D uncertain. V gave up 7 bases and J gave up 1 base, with 11 bases separating them. The CDR3 covers 13 residues. CDR1 SGDLS and CDR2 YYNGEE come from the germline V gene. DNA for the CDR3: TGTGCCAGCGGAAAGGGCCCGAACACTGAAGCTTTCTTT. This gives the protein CASGKGPNTEAFF.

The CDR3 region has the DNA TGTGCCATCAGTAGCGCGGGACTAGCGGGGAGTTACGAGCAGTACTTC. This encodes CAISSAGLAGSYEQYF. The J gene is TRBJ2-7, the V gene TRBV10-3; 13 bases are a match to TRBD2. Per the germline V gene, CDR1 is ENHRY and CDR2 is SYGVKD. Unmatched junction bases numbered 8, after V lost 5 bases and J lost 4 bases. CDR3 length: 16 residues.

This clonotype was picked up a small number of times. The V call is TRBV7-2, the J call TRBJ1-6; TRBD1 agrees at 8 bases. CDR3 length equals 15 residues. The junction had 5 bases not matched to a gene; V was cut back by 5 bases and J by 5 bases. CDR1 is SGHTA, CDR2 FQGNSA, per germline. CDR3 protein: CASSRTGPNNSPLHF. In nucleotides, the CDR3 is TGTGCCAGCAGCCGGACAGGGCCTAATAATTCACCCCTCCACTTT.

The chain joins TRBV28 to TRBJ1-2; no reliable D call. There are 16 residues in the CDR3. Germline CDR1 MDHEN, CDR2 SYDVKM. V was pared by 6 bases and J by 1 base, with 18 bases between. CDR3 amino acids: CASSRPLSGVNYGYTF. DNA of the CDR3: TGTGCCAGCAGCCGACCCCTAAGTGGGGTTAACTATGGCTACACCTTC.

This clonotype was detected ten times or more. The chain's CDR3 is CASSLGRGARQETQYF. For the CDR3, the DNA is TGTGCCAGCAGTTTAGGGCGGGGGGCTCGCCAAGAGACCCAGTACTTC. The chain links TRBV28 to TRBJ2-5; 8 nucleotides match TRBD2. The CDR3 spans 16 residues. J was trimmed by 1 base and V by 2 bases; bases with no gene match: 6. The germline V gene encodes CDR1 MDHEN and CDR2 SYDVKM.

This clonotype showed up just a few times. The V and J genes are TRBV20-1 and TRBJ2-3; D perhaps matches TRBD2 (5 bases). Looked up from germline, CDR1 is DFQATT and CDR2 is SNEGSKA (reference sequence). The germline V and J ends were trimmed by 5 bases and 0 bases, with 6 bases remaining between them. CDR3 length: 12 residues. CDR3 sequence: CSAGGSTDTQYF. The CDR3 DNA reads TGCAGTGCTGGCGGGAGCACAGATACGCAGTATTTT.

This chain connects TRBV7-9 to TRBJ1-1; TRBD1 is a possible D gene (6 bases). The CDR3 is made up of 13 amino acids. Germline-derived CDR1 and CDR2 are SEHNR and FQNEAQ (reference sequence). V lost 6 bases and J 3 bases, leaving 11 bases between the germline ends. The CDR3 bases are TGTGCCAGCAGAAAAAGGGGGGACACTGAAGCTTTCTTT. This gives the protein CASRKRGDTEAFF. The whole variable domain, remainder taken from reference TRBV7-9 and TRBJ1-1, is DTGVSQNPRHKITKRGQNVTFRCDPISEHNRLYWYRQTLGQGPEFLTYFQNEAQLEKSRLLSDRFSAERPKGSFSTLEIQRTEQGDSAMYLCASRKRGDTEAFFGQGTRLTVV.

This chain joins TRBV10-3 and TRBJ2-5; 7 bases map to TRBD2. The germline V gene has CDR1 ENHRY and CDR2 SYGVKD. The CDR3 spans 12 residues. V shed 5 bases and J 5 bases; nucleotides not matched to a gene: 2. The CDR3 coding sequence is TGTGCCATCAGTCCCGGGAGGGAGACCCAGTACTTC. Translation: CAISPGRETQYF.

This clonotype has a handful of counts. J is TRBJ2-5 and V is TRBV7-8; 7 bases map to TRBD2. The V and J ends lost 5 bases and 3 bases, in that order; junction bases with no gene match: 6. The CDR3 contains 14 residues. Germline CDR1 SGHVS, CDR2 FQNEAQ. The CDR3 DNA is TGTGCCAGCAGCGCCTGGGGGGGGAAAGAGACCCAGTACTTC. Translated: CASSAWGGKETQYF.